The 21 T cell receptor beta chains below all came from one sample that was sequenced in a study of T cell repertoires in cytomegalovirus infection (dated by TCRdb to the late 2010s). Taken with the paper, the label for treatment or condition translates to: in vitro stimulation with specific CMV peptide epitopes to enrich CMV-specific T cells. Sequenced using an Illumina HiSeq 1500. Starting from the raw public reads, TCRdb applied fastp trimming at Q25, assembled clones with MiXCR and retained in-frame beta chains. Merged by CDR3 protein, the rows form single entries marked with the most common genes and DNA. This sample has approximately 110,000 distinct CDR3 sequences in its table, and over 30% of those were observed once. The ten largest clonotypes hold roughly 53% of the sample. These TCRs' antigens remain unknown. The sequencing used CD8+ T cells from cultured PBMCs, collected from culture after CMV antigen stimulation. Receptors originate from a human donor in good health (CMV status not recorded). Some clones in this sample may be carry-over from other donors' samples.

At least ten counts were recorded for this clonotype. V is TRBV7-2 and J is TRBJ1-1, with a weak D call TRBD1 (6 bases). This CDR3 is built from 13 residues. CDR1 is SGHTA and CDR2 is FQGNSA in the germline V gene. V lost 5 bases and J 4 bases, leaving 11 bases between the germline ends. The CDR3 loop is CASSITGSTEAFF. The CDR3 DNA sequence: TGTGCCAGCAGCATCACAGGGAGCACTGAAGCTTTCTTT.

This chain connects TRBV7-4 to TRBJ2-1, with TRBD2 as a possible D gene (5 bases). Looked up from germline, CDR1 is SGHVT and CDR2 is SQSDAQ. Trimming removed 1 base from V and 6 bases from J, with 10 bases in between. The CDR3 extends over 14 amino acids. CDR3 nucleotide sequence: TGTGCCAGCAGCTTAGTCGTCGCGGGCAATGAGCAGTTCTTC. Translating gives CASSLVVAGNEQFF.

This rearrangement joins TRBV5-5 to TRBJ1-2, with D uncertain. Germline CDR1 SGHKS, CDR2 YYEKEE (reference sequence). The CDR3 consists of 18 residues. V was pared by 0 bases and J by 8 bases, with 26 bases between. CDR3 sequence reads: CASSLGMTVNLKGGGYTF. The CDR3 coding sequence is TGTGCCAGCAGCTTGGGTATGACGGTGAACTTAAAGGGCGGAGGCTACACCTTC. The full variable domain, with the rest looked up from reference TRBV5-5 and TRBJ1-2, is DAGVTQSPTHLIKTRGQQVTLRCSPISGHKSVSWYQQVLGQGPQFIFQYYEKEERGRGNFPDRFSARQFPNYSSELNVNALLLGDSALYLCASSLGMTVNLKGGGYTFGSGTRLTVV.

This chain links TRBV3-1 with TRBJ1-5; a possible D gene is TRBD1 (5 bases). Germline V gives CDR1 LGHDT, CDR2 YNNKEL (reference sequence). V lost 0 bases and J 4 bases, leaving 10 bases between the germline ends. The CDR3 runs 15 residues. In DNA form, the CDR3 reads TGTGCCAGCAGCCAAGACAAGGGGATGAATCAGCCCCAGCATTTT. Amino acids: CASSQDKGMNQPQHF.

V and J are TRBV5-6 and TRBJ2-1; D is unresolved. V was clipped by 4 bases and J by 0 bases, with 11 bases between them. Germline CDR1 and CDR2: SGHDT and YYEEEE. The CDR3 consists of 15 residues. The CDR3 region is CASSPKRSSYNEQFF. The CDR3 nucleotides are TGTGCCAGCAGCCCGAAAAGGAGCTCCTACAATGAGCAGTTCTTC.

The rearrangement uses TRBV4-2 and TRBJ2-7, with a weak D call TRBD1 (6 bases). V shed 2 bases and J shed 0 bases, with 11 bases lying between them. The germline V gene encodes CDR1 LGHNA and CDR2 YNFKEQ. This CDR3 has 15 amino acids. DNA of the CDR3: TGTGCCAGCAGCCAATACCCGGACAGCTCCTACGAGCAGTACTTC. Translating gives CASSQYPDSSYEQYF.

CDR3 sequence (DNA): TGCAGTGCTAGAGAGCCTGGTTCATGGGGCACTGAAGCTTTCTTT. This codes for CSAREPGSWGTEAFF. The chain couples TRBV20-1 to TRBJ1-1, with no clear D. Between the trimmed V and J ends, which lost 0 bases and 4 bases, there was a span of 15 bases. The germline gives CDR1 DFQATT, CDR2 SNEGSKA (reference sequence). The CDR3 is made up of 15 amino acids.

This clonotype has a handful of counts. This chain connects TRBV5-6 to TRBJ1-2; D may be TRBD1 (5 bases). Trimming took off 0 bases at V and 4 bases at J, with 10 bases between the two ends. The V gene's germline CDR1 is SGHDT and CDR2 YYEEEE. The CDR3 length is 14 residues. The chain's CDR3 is CASSLGRGFYGYTF. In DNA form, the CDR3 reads TGTGCCAGCAGCTTGGGGCGGGGGTTCTATGGCTACACCTTC.

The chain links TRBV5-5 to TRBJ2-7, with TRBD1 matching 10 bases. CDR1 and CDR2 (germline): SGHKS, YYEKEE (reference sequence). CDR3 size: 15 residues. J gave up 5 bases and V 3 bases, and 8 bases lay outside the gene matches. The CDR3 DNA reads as TGTGCCAGCAGCTCCCCGGGACAGGGGACCCACGAGCAGTACTTC. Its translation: CASSSPGQGTHEQYF. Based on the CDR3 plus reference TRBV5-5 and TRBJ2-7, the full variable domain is DAGVTQSPTHLIKTRGQQVTLRCSPISGHKSVSWYQQVLGQGPQFIFQYYEKEERGRGNFPDRFSARQFPNYSSELNVNALLLGDSALYLCASSSPGQGTHEQYFGPGTRLTVT.

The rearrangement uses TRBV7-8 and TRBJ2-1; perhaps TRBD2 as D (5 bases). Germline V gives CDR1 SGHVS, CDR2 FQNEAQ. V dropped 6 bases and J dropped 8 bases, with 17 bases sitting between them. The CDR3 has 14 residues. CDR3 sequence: CASSSRPSGDEQFF. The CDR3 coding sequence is TGTGCCAGCAGTTCACGGCCCAGCGGCGATGAGCAGTTCTTC.

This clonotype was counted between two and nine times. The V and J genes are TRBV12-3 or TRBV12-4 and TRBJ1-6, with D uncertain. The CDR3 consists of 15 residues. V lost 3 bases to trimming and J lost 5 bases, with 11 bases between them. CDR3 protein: CASSFFGGHNSPLHF. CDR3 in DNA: TGTGCCAGCAGTTTCTTCGGTGGCCATAATTCACCCCTCCACTTT.

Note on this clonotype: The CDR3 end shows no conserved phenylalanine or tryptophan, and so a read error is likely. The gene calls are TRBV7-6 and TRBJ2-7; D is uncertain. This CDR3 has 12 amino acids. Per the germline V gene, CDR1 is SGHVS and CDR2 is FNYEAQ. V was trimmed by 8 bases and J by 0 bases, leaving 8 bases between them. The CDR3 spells CASATGSYEQYS. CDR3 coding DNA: TGTGCCAGCGCCACCGGCTCCTACGAGCAGTACTCC.

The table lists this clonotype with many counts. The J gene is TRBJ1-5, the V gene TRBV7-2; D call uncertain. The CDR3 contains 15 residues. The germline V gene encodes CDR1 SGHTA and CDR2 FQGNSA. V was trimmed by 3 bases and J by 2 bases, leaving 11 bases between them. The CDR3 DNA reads TGTGCCAGCAGCTTCGGGTGGTTGGGCAATCAGCCCCAGCATTTT. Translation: CASSFGWLGNQPQHF.

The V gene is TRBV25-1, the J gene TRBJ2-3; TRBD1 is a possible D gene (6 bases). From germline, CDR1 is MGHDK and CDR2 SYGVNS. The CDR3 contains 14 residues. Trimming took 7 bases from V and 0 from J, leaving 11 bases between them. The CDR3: CASTGQLSTDTQYF. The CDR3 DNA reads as TGTGCCAGCACTGGACAGCTAAGCACAGATACGCAGTATTTT. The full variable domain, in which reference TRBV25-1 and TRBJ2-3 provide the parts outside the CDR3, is EADIYQTPRYLVIGTGKKITLECSQTMGHDKMYWYQQDPGMELHLIHYSYGVNSTEKGDLSSESTVSRIRTEHFPLTLESARPSHTSQYLCASTGQLSTDTQYFGPGTRLTVL.

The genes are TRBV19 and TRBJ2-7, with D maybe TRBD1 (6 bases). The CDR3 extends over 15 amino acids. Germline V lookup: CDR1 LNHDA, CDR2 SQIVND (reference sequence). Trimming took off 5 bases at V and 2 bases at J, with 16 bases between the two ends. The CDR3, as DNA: TGTGCCAGTAGTCCCCGGGACATCGGTACCTACGAGCAGTACTTC. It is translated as CASSPRDIGTYEQYF.

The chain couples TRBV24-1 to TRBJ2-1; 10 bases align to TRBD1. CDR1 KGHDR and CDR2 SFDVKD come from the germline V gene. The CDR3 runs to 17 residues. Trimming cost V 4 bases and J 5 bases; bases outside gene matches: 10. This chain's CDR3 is CATSDRGTGVSDNEQFF. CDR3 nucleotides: TGTGCCACCAGTGACCGAGGGACAGGGGTTTCCGACAATGAGCAGTTCTTC.

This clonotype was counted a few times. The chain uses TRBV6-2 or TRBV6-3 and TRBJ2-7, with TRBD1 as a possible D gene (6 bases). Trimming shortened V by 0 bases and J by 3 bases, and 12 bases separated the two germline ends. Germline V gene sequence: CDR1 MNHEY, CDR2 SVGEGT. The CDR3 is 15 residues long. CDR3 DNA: TGTGCCAGCAGTTACTCTTCAGGGACAAACTACGAGCAGTACTTC. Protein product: CASSYSSGTNYEQYF.

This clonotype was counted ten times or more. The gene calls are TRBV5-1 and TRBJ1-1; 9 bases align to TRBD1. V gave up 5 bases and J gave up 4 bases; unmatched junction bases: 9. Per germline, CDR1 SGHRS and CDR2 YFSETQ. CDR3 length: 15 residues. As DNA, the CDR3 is TGCGCCAGCAGTTACAGGGGGCTTATGGGCACTGAAGCTTTCTTT. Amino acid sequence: CASSYRGLMGTEAFF.

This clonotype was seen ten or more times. The CDR3 region has the DNA TGCAGTGCTCCGGAAGGGAAGCGCACTGAAGCTTTCTTT. Encoded protein: CSAPEGKRTEAFF. This chain connects TRBV20-1 to TRBJ1-1; unclear D gene. V was pared by 5 bases and J by 4 bases, with 14 bases between. The CDR3 length is 13 residues. Germline CDR1 and CDR2: DFQATT and SNEGSKA (reference sequence).

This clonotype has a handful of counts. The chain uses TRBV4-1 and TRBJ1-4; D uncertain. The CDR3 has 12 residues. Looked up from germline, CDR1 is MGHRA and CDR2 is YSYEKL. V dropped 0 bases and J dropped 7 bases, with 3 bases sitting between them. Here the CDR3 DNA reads TGCGCCAGCAGCCAAGATAGTGAAAAACTGTTTTTT. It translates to CASSQDSEKLFF.

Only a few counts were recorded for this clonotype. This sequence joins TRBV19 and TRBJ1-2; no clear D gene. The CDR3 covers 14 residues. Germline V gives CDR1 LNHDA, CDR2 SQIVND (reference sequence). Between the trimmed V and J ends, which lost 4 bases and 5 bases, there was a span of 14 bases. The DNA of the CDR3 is TGTGCCAGTAGTACCTCGTTAAGCGGTTATGGCTACACCTTC. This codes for CASSTSLSGYGYTF.